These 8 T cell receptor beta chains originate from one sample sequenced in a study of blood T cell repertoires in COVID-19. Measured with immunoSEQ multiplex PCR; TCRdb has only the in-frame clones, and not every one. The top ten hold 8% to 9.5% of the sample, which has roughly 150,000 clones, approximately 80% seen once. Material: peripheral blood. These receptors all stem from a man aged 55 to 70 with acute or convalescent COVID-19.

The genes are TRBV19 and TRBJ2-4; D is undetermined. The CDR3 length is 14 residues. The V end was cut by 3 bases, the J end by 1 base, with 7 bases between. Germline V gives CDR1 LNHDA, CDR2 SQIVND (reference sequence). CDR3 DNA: TGTGCCAGTAGTATTGCGATGGCCAAAAACATTCAGTACTTC. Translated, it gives CASSIAMAKNIQYF.

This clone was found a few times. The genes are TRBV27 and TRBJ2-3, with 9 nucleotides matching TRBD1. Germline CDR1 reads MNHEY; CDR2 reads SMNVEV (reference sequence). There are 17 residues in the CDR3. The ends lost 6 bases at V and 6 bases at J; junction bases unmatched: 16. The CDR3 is CASSPEGTGFIIDTQYF. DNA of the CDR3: TGTGCCAGCAGCCCCGAGGGGACAGGGTTTATTATTGATACGCAGTATTTT.

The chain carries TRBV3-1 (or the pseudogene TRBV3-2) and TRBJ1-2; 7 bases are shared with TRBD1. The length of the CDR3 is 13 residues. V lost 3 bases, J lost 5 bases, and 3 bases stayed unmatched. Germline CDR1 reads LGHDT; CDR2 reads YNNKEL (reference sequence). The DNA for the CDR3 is TGTGCCAGCAGCCACGGGACAGATTATGGCTACACCTTC. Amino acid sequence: CASSHGTDYGYTF.

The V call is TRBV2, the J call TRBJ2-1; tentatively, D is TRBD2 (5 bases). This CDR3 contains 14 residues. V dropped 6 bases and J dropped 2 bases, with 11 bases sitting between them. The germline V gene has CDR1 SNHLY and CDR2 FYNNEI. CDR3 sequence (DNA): TGTGCCAGCAGGCGGACTCCTACCTACAATGAGCAGTTCTTC. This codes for CASRRTPTYNEQFF.

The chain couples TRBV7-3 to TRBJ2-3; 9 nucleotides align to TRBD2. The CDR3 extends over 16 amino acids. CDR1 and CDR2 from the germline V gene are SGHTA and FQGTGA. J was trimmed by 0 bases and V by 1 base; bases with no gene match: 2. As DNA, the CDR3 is TGTGCCAGCAGCTTAATTGCGGGGGGGAGCACAGATACGCAGTATTTT. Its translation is CASSLIAGGSTDTQYF.

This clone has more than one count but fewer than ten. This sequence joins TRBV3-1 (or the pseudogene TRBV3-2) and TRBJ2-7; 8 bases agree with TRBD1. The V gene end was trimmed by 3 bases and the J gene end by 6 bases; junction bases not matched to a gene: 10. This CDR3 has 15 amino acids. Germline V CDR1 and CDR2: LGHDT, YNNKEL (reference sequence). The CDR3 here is CASSQSRTGMSEQYF. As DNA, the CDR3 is TGTGCCAGCAGCCAGTCCCGGACAGGGATGAGCGAGCAGTACTTC.

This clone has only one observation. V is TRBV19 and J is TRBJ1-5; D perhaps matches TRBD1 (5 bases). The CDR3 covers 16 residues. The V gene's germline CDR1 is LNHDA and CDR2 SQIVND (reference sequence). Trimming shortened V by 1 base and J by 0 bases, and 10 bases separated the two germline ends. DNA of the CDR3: TGTGCCAGTAGTATAGTCAAGGGGTTTAGCAATCAGCCCCAGCATTTT. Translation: CASSIVKGFSNQPQHF.

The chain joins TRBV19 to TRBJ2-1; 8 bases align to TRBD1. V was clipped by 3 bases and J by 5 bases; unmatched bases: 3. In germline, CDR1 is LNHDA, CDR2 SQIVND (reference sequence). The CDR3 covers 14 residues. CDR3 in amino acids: CASSIQGANNEQFF. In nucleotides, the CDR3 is TGTGCCAGTAGTATCCAGGGGGCTAACAATGAGCAGTTCTTC.